This T cell receptor beta chain is drawn from a study of blood T cells in healthy people across ages. This clonotype has more than one count but fewer than ten. The ends lost 4 bases at V and 1 base at J; junction bases unmatched: 7. The CDR3 loop spans 15 amino acids. Per germline, CDR1 SGHRS and CDR2 YFSETQ. With a J-beta primer mix and a sample-barcoded 5' primer, a second PCR ran about 7 to 11 cycles. Individual samples furnished no less than 2.5 million CDR3-containing paired-end reads apiece. TCRdb re-called the 5' RACE reads through MiXCR, storing one row per CDR3 protein. The data hold under 1,100,000 distinct CDR3 sequences, with about 23% observed a single time. The data also belong to a second study, concerning T cells of mothers and their children. That study reports: Slightly higher, non-significant overlap characterized related mother-child pairs relative to unrelated pairs.

Sequencing was carried out using blood. The genes are TRBV5-1 and TRBJ2-5; 7 nucleotides line up with TRBD1. The TCR originated in a girl aged 2 to 9 in good health. The CDR3 DNA sequence: TGCGCCAGCAGCGCCTCCGGGACAGCCCAAGAGACCCAGTACTTC. The encoded protein is CASSASGTAQETQYF.